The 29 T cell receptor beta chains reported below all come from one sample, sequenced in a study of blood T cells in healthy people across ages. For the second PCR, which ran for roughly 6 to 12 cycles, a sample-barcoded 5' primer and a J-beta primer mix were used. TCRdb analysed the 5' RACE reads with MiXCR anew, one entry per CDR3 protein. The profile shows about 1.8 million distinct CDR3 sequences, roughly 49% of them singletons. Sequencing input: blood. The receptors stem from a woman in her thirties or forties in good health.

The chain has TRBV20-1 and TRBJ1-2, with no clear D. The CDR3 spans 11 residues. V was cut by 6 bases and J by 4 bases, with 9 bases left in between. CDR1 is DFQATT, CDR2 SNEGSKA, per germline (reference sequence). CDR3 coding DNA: TGCAGTGCCCACGAGCTCTATGGCTACACCTTC. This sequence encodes CSAHELYGYTF.

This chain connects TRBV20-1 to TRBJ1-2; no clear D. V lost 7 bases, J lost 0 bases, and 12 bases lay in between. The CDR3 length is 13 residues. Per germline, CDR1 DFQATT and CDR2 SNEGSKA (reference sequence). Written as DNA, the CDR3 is TGCAGTGTCCGCCCCGGGGCTAACTATGGCTACACCTTC. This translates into CSVRPGANYGYTF.

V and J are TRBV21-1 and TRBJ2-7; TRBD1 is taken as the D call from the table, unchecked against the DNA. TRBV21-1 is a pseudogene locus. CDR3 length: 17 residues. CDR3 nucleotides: TGTGCCAGCAGCCTTCGGGACAGGGCGCGGCTTCCCTACGAGCAGTACTTC. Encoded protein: CASSLRDRARLPYEQYF.

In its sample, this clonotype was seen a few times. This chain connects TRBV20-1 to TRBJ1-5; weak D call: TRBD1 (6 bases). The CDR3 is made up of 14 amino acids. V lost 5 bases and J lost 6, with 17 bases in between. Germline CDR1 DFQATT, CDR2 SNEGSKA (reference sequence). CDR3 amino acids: CSAPRTEGGQPQHF. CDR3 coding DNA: TGCAGTGCTCCGCGGACAGAGGGCGGTCAGCCCCAGCATTTT.

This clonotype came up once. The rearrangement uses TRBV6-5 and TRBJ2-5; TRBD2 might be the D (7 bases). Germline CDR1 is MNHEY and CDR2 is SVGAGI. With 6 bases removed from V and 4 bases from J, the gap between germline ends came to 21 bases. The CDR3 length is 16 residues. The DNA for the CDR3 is TGTGCCAGCAGCCAACAATTTCGGGCGGGGGCAGAGACCCAGTACTTC. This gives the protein CASSQQFRAGAETQYF.

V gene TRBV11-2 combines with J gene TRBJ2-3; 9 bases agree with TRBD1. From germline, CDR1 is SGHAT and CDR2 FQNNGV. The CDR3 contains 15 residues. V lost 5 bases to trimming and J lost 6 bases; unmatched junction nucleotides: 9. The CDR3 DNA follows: TGTGCCAGCAGCGGGGGACAGGGAGGAGTTGATACGCAGTATTTT. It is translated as CASSGGQGGVDTQYF.

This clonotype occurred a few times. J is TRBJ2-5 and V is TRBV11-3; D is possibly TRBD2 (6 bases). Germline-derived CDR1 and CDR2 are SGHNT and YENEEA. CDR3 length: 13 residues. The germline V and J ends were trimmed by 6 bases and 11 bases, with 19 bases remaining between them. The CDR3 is CASSGGGDWEQYF. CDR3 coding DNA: TGTGCCAGCAGTGGGGGAGGTGACTGGGAGCAGTACTTC.

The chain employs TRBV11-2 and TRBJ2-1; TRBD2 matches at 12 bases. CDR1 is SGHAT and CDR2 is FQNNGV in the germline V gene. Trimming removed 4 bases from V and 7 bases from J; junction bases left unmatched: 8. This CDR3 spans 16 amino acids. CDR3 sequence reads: CASSSLTSGGGNEQFF. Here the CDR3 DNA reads TGTGCCAGCAGCTCCTTGACTAGCGGGGGAGGGAATGAGCAGTTCTTC.

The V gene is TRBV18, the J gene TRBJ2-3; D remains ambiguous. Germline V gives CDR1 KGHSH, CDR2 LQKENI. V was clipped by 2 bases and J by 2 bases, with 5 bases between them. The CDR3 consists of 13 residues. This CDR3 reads CASSPYDTDTQYF. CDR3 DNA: TGTGCCAGCTCACCATACGACACAGATACGCAGTATTTT.

This CDR3 reads CASTPTSHHTYEQYF. As DNA, the CDR3 is TGTGCCAGCACCCCAACTAGTCATCATACCTACGAGCAGTACTTC. The V call is TRBV6-2 or TRBV6-3, the J call TRBJ2-7, with D tentatively TRBD2 (5 bases). The CDR3 is made up of 15 amino acids. Germline V gene data show CDR1 as MNHEY and CDR2 as SVGEGT. Between the trimmed V and J ends, which lost 7 bases and 2 bases, there was a span of 18 bases.

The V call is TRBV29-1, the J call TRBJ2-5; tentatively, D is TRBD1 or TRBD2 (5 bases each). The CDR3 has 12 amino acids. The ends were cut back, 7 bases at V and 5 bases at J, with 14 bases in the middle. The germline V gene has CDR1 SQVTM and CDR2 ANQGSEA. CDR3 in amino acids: CSGAAGTETQYF. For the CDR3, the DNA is TGCAGCGGGGCGGCCGGGACCGAGACCCAGTACTTC.

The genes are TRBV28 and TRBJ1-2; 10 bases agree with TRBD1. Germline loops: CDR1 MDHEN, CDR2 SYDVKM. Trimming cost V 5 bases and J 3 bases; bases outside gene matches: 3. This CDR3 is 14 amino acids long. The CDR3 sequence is CASSTTGGYYGYTF. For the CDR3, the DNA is TGTGCCAGCAGTACGACAGGGGGCTACTATGGCTACACCTTC.

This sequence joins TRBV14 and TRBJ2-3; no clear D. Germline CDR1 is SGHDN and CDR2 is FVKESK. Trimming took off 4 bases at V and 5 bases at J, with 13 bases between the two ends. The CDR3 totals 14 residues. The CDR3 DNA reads TGTGCCAGCAGCCGGGATAATCGTGGAGATACGCAGTATTTT. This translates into CASSRDNRGDTQYF.

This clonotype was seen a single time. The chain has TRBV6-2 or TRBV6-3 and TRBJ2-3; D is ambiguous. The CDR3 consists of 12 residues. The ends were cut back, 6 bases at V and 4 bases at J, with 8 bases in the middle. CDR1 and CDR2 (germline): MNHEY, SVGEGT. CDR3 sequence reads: CASSHNPDTQYF. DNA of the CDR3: TGTGCCAGCAGCCATAATCCAGATACGCAGTATTTT.

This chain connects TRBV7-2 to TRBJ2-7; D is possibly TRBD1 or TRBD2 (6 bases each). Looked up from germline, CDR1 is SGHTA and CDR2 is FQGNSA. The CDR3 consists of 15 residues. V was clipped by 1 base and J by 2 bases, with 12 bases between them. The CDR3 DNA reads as TGTGCCAGCAGCTTAGAACAGGGCGGGACCTACGAGCAGTACTTC. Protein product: CASSLEQGGTYEQYF.

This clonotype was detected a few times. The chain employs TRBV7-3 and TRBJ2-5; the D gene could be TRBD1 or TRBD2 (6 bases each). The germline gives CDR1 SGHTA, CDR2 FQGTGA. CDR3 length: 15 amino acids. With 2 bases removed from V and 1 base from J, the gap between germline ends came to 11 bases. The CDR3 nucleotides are TGTGCCAGCAGCTTAGGAGGGACAATCCAAGAGACCCAGTACTTC. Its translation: CASSLGGTIQETQYF.

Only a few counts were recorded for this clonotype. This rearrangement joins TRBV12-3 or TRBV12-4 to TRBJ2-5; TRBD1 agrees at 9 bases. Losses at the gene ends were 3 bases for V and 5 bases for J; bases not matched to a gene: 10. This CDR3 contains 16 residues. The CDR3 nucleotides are TGTGCCAGCAGTTTCCTCGGGACAGGGATTGTGGAGACCCAGTACTTC. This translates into CASSFLGTGIVETQYF.

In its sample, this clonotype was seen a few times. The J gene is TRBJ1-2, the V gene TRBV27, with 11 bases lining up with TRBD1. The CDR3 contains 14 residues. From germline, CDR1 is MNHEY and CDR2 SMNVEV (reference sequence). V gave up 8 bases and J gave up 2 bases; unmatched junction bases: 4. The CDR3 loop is CASFGQGANYGYTF. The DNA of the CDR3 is TGTGCCAGCTTCGGACAGGGGGCAAACTATGGCTACACCTTC.

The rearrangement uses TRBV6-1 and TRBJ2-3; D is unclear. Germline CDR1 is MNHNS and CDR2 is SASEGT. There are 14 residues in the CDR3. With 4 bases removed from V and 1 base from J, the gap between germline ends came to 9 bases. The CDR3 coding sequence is TGTGCCAGCAGTGGAGACCAGGGCACAGATACGCAGTATTTT. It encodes CASSGDQGTDTQYF.

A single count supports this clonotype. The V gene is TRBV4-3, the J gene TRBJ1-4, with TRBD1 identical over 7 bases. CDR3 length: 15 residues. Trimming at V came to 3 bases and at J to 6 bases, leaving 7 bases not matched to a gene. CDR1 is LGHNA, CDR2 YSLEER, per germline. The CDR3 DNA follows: TGCGCCAGCAGCCATGGTGACAGGGATCATGAAAAACTGTTTTTT. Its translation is CASSHGDRDHEKLFF.

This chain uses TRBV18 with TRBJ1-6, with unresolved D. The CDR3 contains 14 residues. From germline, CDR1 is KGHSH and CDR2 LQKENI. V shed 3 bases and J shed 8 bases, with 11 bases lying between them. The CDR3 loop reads CASSPGSADSPLHF. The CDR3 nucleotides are TGTGCCAGCTCACCCGGCTCCGCGGATTCACCCCTCCACTTT.

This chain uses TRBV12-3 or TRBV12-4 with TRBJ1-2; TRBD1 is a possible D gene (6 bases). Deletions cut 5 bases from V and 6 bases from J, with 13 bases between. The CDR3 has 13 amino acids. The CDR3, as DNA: TGTGCCAGCAGTGCTGACAGGTTTAATGGCTACACCTTC. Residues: CASSADRFNGYTF.

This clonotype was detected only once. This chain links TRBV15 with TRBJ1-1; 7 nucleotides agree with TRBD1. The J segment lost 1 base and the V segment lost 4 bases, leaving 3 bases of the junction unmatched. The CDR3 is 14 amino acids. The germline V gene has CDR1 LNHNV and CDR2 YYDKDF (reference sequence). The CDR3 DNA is TGTGCCACCAGCAATAGACAGGGGAACACTGAAGCTTTCTTT. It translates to CATSNRQGNTEAFF.

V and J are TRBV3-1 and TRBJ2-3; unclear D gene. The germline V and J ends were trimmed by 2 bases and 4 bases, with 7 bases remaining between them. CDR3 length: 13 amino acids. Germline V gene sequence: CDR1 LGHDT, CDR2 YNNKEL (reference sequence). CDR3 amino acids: CASSQYQPDTQYF. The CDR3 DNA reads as TGTGCCAGCAGCCAATATCAGCCAGATACGCAGTATTTT.

In DNA, the CDR3 is TGCGCCAGCAGCTTGGTCGAGTCCCACTACGAGCAGTACTTC. Its protein is CASSLVESHYEQYF. The chain employs TRBV5-1 and TRBJ2-7; D unresolved. V dropped 0 bases and J dropped 3 bases, with 10 bases sitting between them. The CDR3 covers 14 residues. Germline loops: CDR1 SGHRS, CDR2 YFSETQ.

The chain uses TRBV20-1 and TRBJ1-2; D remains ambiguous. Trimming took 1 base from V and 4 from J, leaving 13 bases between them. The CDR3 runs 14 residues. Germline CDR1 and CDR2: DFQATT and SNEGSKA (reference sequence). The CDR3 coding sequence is TGCAGTGCTAGAGTGCAGATAGAACGCTATGGCTACACCTTC. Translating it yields CSARVQIERYGYTF.

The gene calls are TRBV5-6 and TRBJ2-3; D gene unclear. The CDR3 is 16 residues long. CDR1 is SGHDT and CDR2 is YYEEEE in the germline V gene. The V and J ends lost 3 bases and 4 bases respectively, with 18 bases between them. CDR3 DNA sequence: TGTGCCAGCAGCTGGGGTTTACTGGCAGGATCAGATACGCAGTATTTT. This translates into CASSWGLLAGSDTQYF. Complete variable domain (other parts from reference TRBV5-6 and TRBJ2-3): DAGVTQSPTHLIKTRGQQVTLRCSPKSGHDTVSWYQQALGQGPQFIFQYYEEEERQRGNFPDRFSGHQFPNYSSELNVNALLLGDSALYLCASSWGLLAGSDTQYFGPGTRLTVL.

For the CDR3, the DNA is TGTGCCAGCAGTCCCACTAGAAGGGACATTCAGTACTTC. Translating it yields CASSPTRRDIQYF. The chain is built from TRBV27 and TRBJ2-4; tentatively, D is TRBD2 (5 bases). The length of the CDR3 is 13 residues. V was clipped by 5 bases and J by 8 bases, with 13 bases between them. CDR1 and CDR2 (germline): MNHEY, SMNVEV (reference sequence).

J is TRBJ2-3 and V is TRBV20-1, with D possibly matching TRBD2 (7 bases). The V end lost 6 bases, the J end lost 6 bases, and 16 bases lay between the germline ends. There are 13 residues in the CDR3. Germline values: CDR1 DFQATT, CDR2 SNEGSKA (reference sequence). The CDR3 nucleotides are TGCAGTGCCAAAGGGGGGGCGCAGGATACGCAGTATTTT. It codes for CSAKGGAQDTQYF.